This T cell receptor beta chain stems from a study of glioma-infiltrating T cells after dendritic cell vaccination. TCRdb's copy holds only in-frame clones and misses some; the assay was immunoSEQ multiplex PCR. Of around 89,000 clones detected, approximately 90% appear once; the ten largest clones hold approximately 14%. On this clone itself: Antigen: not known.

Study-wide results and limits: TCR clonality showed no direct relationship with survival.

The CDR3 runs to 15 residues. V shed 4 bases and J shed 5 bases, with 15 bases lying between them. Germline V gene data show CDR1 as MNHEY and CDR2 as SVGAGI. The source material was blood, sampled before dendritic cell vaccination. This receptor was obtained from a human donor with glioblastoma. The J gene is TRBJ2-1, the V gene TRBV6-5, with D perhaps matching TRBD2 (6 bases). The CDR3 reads CASSSPGVGHNEQFF. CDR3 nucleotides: TGTGCCAGCAGTTCTCCGGGGGTTGGGCACAATGAGCAGTTCTTC.